The TCR beta chain described here comes from a study of beta chain features in type 1 diabetes. In the study overall: All samples together contributed 95 million to 110 million sorted cells for examination. Study-level findings and limits: VDJ junctions in type 1 diabetes patients carried more deletions and fewer insertions. TCRB CDR3s from Type 1 diabetes patients were moderately but significantly shorter in all four CD4+ subsets.

This CDR3 region has 14 residues. Germline CDR1 and CDR2: MDHEN and SYDVKM. Trimming took 4 bases from V and 5 from J, leaving 13 bases between them. CD45RO/CCR7/CD25/CD127/CD95/CD27 sorting isolated CD4+ naive, central memory, regulatory and stem cell-like memory cells. Reverse transcribing all isolated RNA meant expressed TCRB transcripts were sequenced. The method was immunoSEQ multiplex PCR; TCRdb's version includes in-frame clones alone and lacks a portion of them. The table records around 250,000 clones, about 63% of them present only once. Comments on this clone: Its target is unknown.

The source is a man aged 30 to 39 in good health. The sequencing input was naive CD4+ T cells from blood. J is TRBJ2-3 and V is TRBV28; tentatively, D is TRBD2 (5 bases). CDR3 sequence reads: CASSYTESGDTQYF. CDR3 nucleotides: TGTGCCAGCAGTTACACAGAGAGCGGAGATACGCAGTATTTT. Variable domain in full (rest from reference TRBV28 and TRBJ2-3): DVKVTQSSRYLVKRTGEKVFLECVQDMDHENMFWYRQDPGLGLRLIYFSYDVKMKEKGDIPEGYSVSREKKERFSLILESASTNQTSMYLCASSYTESGDTQYFGPGTRLTVL.